The source of this T cell receptor (beta chain) is a study of blood T cells in healthy people across ages. CDR3 length equals 15 residues. The J segment lost 4 bases and the V segment lost 6 bases, leaving 11 bases of the junction unmatched. Germline V gene lookup returns CDR1 SGHTA and CDR2 FQGNSA. A second roughly 6 to 12 cycle PCR used barcoded and J-beta primers. At least 2.5 million CDR3-containing paired-end reads were obtained per sample. From the 5' RACE reads, TCRdb called clonotypes with MiXCR, one entry per CDR3 protein. The profile shows around 1.7 million distinct CDR3 sequences, roughly 27% of them singletons. This clonotype was recorded at least ten times. Antigen: not known. General observations from the study: Fewer expanded clones and more diversity marked long-lived versus aged donors. The study could not conclusively compare naive and antigen-experienced cells, given its unsorted PBMCs.

The authors isolated at least 6.5 million PBMCs per sample. This TCR was recovered from a woman aged 25 to 39 in good health. Sequenced: blood. The chain recombines TRBV7-2 with TRBJ2-7; TRBD1 matches 8 bases. CDR3 amino acids: CASSFGQGLGYEQYF. CDR3 nucleotides: TGTGCCAGCAGTTTCGGACAGGGCTTAGGGTACGAGCAGTACTTC.